The clone carrying this T cell receptor (beta chain) was seen only once. Antigen specificity is unknown. The same CDR3 is also encoded by other DNA sequences in this sample. Researchers ran the PCR with 60 Vbeta and 13 Jbeta primers. Libraries were prepared by immunoSEQ multiplex PCR; TCRdb keeps only in-frame clonotypes and omits some of them. This table holds some 150,000 clones, more than 7.5% found once. With V trimmed by 3 bases and J by 0 bases, 2 bases remained unmatched. CDR3 length: 15 residues. The germline gives CDR1 KGHSH, CDR2 LQKENI. This record belongs to a study of cytomegalovirus exposure and HLA in healthy donors. Study-level points and caveats: Sequencing likely generated an artifact that appeared as a cluster of highly shared sequence variants. In vitro, a few CMV-associated chains proved specific for CMV antigens.

V gene TRBV18 combines with J gene TRBJ1-1; the match to TRBD1 covers 9 bases. The sequence derives from a man aged 50 or older in good health and CMV-seronegative. The sample comprised PBMCs. The CDR3 nucleotides are TGTGCCAGCTCACCCGGACAGGGGATGAACACTGAAGCTTTCTTT. It codes for CASSPGQGMNTEAFF.